The present entry profiles one T cell receptor beta chain with its context. V lost 2 bases, J lost 4 bases, and 9 bases lay in between. The CDR3 consists of 13 residues. The germline V gene encodes CDR1 SGHRS and CDR2 YFSETQ. The data are from a study of identical twins. TCRdb ran MiXCR on the 5' RACE reads and lists one entry per CDR3 protein. The sample holds approximately 700,000 distinct CDR3 sequences, roughly 18% seen once. The same specimen was also included in a second study, on T cells expressing NK-cell markers. That investigation notes: Several of the donors also had these clonotypes leading their CD3+CD56-NKG2C+ fraction.

The sequence was collected from a young woman in good health. The sample taken for sequencing was PBMCs. The rearrangement links TRBV5-1 to TRBJ1-2, with D unclear. The CDR3 loop is CASSFLKGYGYTF. CDR3 nucleotide sequence: TGCGCCAGCAGCTTTTTGAAGGGCTATGGCTACACCTTC.